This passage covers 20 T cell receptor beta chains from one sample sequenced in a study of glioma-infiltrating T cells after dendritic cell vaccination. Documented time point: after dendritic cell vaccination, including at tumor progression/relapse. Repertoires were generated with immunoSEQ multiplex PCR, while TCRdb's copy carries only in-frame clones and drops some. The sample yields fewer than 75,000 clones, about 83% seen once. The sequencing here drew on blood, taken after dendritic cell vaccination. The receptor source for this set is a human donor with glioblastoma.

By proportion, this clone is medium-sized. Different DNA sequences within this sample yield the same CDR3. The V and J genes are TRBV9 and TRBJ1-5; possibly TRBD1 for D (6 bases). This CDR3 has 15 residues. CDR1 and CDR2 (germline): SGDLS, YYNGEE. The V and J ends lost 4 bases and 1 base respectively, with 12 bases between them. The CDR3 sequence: CASSRGGGSNQPQHF. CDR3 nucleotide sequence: TGTGCCAGCAGCCGAGGGGGAGGGAGCAATCAGCCCCAGCATTTT.

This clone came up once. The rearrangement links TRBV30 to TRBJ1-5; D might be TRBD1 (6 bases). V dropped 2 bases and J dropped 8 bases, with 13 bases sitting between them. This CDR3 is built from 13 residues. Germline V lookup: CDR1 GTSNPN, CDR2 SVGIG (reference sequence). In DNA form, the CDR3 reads TGTGCCTGGAGTAGCAGGGGCGACGAGCCCCAGCATTTT. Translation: CAWSSRGDEPQHF. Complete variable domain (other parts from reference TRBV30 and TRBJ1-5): SQTIHQWPATLVQPVGSPLSLECTVEGTSNPNLYWYRQAAGRGLQLLFYSVGIGQISSEVPQNLSASRPQDRQFILSSKKLLLSDSGFYLCAWSSRGDEPQHFGDGTRLSIL.

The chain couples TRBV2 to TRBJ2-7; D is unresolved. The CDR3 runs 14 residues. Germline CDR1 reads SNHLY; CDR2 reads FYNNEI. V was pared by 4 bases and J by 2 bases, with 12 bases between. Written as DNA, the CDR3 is TGTGCCAGCAGTGGTGGTTCCCCAGCCTACGAGCAGTACTTC. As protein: CASSGGSPAYEQYF.

CDR3 in DNA: TGTGCCTGGAGCGCCGCGCCCTCCACGCGTACGCAGTATTTT. The encoded protein is CAWSAAPSTRTQYF. The J gene is TRBJ2-3, the V gene TRBV30; D call uncertain. V was trimmed by 3 bases and J by 8 bases, leaving 18 bases between them. Looked up from germline, CDR1 is GTSNPN and CDR2 is SVGIG (reference sequence). This CDR3 is built from 14 residues.

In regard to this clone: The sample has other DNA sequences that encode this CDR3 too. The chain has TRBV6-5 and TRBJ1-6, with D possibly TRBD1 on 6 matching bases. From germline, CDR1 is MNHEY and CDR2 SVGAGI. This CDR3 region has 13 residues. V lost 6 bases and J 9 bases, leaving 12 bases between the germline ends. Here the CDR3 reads CASRKNRASPLHF. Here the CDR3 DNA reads TGTGCCAGCAGGAAAAACAGGGCTTCACCCCTCCACTTT.

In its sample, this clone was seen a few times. The CDR3 region has the DNA TGTGCCAGCAGCTTAGATCCGGGGGGTTCCTACAATGAGCAGTTCTTC. It yields the protein CASSLDPGGSYNEQFF. V gene TRBV7-2 combines with J gene TRBJ2-1; 7 nucleotides line up with TRBD2. Germline lookup yields CDR1 SGHTA and CDR2 FQGNSA. The CDR3 loop spans 16 amino acids. J was trimmed by 1 base and V by 1 base; bases with no gene match: 4.

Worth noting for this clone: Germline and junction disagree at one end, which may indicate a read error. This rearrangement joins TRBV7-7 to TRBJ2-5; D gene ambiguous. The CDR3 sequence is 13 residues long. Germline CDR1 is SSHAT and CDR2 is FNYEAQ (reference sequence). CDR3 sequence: CASSTPGLETQYF. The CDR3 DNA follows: TGTGCTAGCAGCACCCCTGGCCTAGAGACCCAGTACTTC.

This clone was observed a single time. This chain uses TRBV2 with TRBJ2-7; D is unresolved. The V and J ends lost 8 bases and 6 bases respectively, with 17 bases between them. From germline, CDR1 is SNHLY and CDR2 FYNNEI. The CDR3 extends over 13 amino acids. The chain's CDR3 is CASGRNDISEQYF. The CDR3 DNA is TGTGCCAGCGGAAGAAATGACATCTCCGAGCAGTACTTC.

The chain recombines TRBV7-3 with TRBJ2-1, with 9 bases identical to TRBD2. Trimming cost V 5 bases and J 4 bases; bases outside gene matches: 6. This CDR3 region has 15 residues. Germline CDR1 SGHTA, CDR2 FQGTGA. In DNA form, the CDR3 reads TGTGCCAGCAGCGATAGCGGGGGCTCTTACAATGAGCAGTTCTTC. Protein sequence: CASSDSGGSYNEQFF.

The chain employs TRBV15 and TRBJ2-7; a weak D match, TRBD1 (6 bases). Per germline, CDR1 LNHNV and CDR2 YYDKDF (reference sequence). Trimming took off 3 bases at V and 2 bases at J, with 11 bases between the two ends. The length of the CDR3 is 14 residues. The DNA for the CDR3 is TGTGCCACCAGCAGGGGGGCCCTCACCTACGAGCAGTACTTC. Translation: CATSRGALTYEQYF. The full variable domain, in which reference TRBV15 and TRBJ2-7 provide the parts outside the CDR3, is DAMVIQNPRYQVTQFGKPVTLSCSQTLNHNVMYWYQQKSSQAPKLLFHYYDKDFNNEADTPDNFQSRRPNTSFCFLDIRSPGLGDTAMYLCATSRGALTYEQYFGPGTRLTVT.

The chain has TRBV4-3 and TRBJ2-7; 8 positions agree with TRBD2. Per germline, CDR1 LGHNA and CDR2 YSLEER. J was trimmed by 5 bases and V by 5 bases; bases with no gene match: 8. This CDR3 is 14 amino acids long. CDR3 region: CASSGGGRPNEQYF. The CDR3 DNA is TGCGCCAGCAGCGGCGGGGGGCGACCGAACGAGCAGTACTTC.

In DNA, the CDR3 is TGCGCCAGCAGCCAACTCCCAGTTAGCTCCTACGAGCAGTACTTC. Translation gives CASSQLPVSSYEQYF. This chain uses TRBV4-1 with TRBJ2-5; D remains ambiguous. The J call may not be correct, given that the DNA end is closer to TRBJ2-7. In germline, CDR1 is MGHRA, CDR2 YSYEKL. The CDR3 covers 15 residues.

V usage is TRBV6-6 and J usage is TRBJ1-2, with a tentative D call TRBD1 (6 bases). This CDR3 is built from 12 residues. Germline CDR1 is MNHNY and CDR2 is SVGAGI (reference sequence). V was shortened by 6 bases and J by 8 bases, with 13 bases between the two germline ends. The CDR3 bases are TGTGCCAGCAGCGGCGGGGGGCTCGGCTACACCTTC. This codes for CASSGGGLGYTF.

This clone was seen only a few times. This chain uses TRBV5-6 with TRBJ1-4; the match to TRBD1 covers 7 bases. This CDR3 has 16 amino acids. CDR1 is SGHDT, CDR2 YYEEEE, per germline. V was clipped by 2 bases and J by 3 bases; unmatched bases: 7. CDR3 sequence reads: CASSLLYRGPNEKLFF. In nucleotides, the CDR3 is TGTGCCAGCAGCTTACTCTACAGGGGTCCTAATGAAAAACTGTTTTTT. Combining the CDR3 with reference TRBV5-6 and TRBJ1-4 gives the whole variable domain DAGVTQSPTHLIKTRGQQVTLRCSPKSGHDTVSWYQQALGQGPQFIFQYYEEEERQRGNFPDRFSGHQFPNYSSELNVNALLLGDSALYLCASSLLYRGPNEKLFFGSGTQLSVL.

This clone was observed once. The CDR3 bases are TGCGCCAGCAGCCAAACGACAGCGAACACTGAAGCTTTCTTT. It translates to CASSQTTANTEAFF. The chain couples TRBV4-1 to TRBJ1-1; the D gene is possibly TRBD1 (5 bases). The V gene's germline CDR1 is MGHRA and CDR2 YSYEKL. V was pared by 2 bases and J by 1 base, with 8 bases between. The length of the CDR3 is 14 residues.

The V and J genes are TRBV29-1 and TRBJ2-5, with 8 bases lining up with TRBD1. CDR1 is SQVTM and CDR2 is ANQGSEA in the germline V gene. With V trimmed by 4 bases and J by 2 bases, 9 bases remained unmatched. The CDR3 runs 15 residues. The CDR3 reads CSVVARQGAQETQYF. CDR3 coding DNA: TGCAGCGTTGTTGCTCGGCAGGGGGCGCAAGAGACCCAGTACTTC. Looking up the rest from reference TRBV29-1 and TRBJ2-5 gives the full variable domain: SAVISQKPSRDICQRGTSLTIQCQVDSQVTMMFWYRQQPGQSLTLIATANQGSEATYESGFVIDKFPISRPNLTFSTLTVSNMSPEDSSIYLCSVVARQGAQETQYFGPGTRLLVL.

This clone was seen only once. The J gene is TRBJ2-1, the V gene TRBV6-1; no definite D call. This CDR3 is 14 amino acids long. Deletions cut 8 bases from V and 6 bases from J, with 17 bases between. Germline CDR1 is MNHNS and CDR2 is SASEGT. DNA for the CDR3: TGTGCCAGCCTCACAGAGTGGCTGTCCAATGAGCAGTTCTTC. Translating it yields CASLTEWLSNEQFF.

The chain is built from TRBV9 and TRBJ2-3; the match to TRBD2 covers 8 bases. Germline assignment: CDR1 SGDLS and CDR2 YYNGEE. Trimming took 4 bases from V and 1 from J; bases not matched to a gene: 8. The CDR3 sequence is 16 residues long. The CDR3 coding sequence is TGTGCCAGCAGCTCCTACGGGGGGGCTGGCACAGATACGCAGTATTTT. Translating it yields CASSSYGGAGTDTQYF.

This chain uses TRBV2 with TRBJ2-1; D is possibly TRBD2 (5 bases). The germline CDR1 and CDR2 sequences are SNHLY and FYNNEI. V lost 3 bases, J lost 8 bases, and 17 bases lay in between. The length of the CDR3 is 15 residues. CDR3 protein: CASSDVARLGDEQFF. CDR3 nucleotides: TGTGCCAGCAGTGACGTAGCGAGACTCGGGGATGAGCAGTTCTTC. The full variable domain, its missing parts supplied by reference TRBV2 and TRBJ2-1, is EPEVTQTPSHQVTQMGQEVILRCVPISNHLYFYWYRQILGQKVEFLVSFYNNEISEKSEIFDDQFSVERPDGSNFTLKIRSTKLEDSAMYFCASSDVARLGDEQFFGPGTRLTVL.

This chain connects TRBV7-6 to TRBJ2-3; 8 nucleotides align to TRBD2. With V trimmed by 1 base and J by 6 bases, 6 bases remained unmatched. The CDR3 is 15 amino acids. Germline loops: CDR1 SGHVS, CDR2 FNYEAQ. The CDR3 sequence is CASSLDPGGVDTQYF. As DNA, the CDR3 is TGTGCCAGCAGCTTAGACCCGGGAGGGGTGGATACGCAGTATTTT.